This is a list of T cell receptor beta chains from one sample in a study of T cell responses to AZD1222 COVID-19 vaccine. Sequencing was performed with immunoSEQ multiplex PCR; in TCRdb, only in-frame clones are kept and a portion is missing. The data show roughly 120,000 clones, around 86% seen once. The starting material was peripheral blood, obtained on day 0 of AZD1222 vaccination. The receptors were sampled from an adult in good health. Each CDR3 is given with its conserved first and last residue. D genes are given only for firm matches. Part of the rows lack a size; the others show once, few, many or a class for expanded clones.

TRBV11-2,.,12,.,TRBJ2-5,CASSLARETQYF,TGTGCCAGCAGCTTAGCAAGAGAAACCCAGTACTTC
TRBV6-5,.,13,.,TRBJ1-6,CASSRDNNSPLHF,TGTGCCAGCAGCCGGGACAATAATTCACCCCTCCACTTT
TRBV6-5,.,12,once,TRBJ2-3,CASSSPGSTQYF,TGTGCCAGCAGTTCCCCAGGGTCTACGCAGTATTTT
TRBV10-3,TRBD2,13,.,TRBJ2-1,CAISEAGDNEQFF,TGTGCCATCAGTGAGGCGGGGGACAATGAGCAGTTCTTC
TRBV7-2,TRBD1,17,.,TRBJ1-5,CASSLEDWTGGNQPQHF,TGTGCCAGCAGCTTAGAAGACTGGACAGGGGGGAATCAGCCCCAGCATTTT
TRBV2,.,16,.,TRBJ2-4,CASTMDGSLAKNIQYF,TGTGCCAGCACCATGGACGGGTCGCTAGCCAAAAACATTCAGTACTTC
TRBV29-1,.,12,.,TRBJ2-1,CSVAARADEQFF,TGCAGCGTCGCTGCCCGGGCTGATGAGCAGTTCTTC
TRBV10-3,TRBD1,13,.,TRBJ1-2,CAIRGTGSDGYTF,TGTGCCATCAGGGGGACAGGGTCGGATGGCTACACCTTC
TRBV4-1,.,16,.,TRBJ1-5,CASSRALDSNNQPQHF,TGCGCCAGCAGCCGCGCTTTGGACAGCAACAATCAGCCCCAGCATTTT
TRBV30,TRBD2,15,.,TRBJ2-2,CAWSATSGGTGELFF,TGTGCCTGGAGTGCAACTAGCGGGGGAACCGGGGAGCTGTTTTTT
TRBV4-2,.,17,once,TRBJ2-2,CASSLSLGVGQDGELFF,TGTGCCAGCAGCCTTTCACTCGGGGTGGGCCAGGACGGGGAGCTGTTTTTT
TRBV5-1,TRBD2,15,.,TRBJ2-4,CASSLGGRDKNIQYF,TGCGCCAGCAGCTTGGGAGGGAGGGACAAAAACATTCAGTACTTC
TRBV11-3,TRBD2,15,.,TRBJ2-3,CASSRSGGFTDTQYF,TGTGCCAGCAGCCGTAGCGGGGGGTTCACAGATACGCAGTATTTT
TRBV3-1/TRBV3-2,TRBD1,14,.,TRBJ1-2,CASSQEAGGYGYTF,TGTGCCAGCAGCCAAGAGGCAGGGGGCTATGGCTACACCTTC
TRBV28,.,16,.,TRBJ1-5,CASSLGGRQTWQPQHF,TGTGCCAGCAGCCTCGGGGGACGGCAGACATGGCAGCCCCAGCATTTT
TRBV6-4,TRBD1,18,.,TRBJ1-4,CASSDATGTGDTAEKLFF,TGTGCCAGCAGTGACGCAACCGGGACAGGGGATACGGCTGAAAAACTGTTTTTT
TRBV19,TRBD2,16,.,TRBJ2-2,CASRDSGRPNTGELFF,TGTGCCAGTAGGGATAGCGGGCGTCCGAACACCGGGGAGCTGTTTTTT
TRBV19,TRBD1,15,.,TRBJ2-7,CASSMGQGTSYEQYF,TGTGCCAGTAGTATGGGACAGGGGACATCCTACGAGCAGTACTTC
TRBV7-8,TRBD1,17,.,TRBJ1-2,CASSYRFSRGGNYGYTF,TGTGCCAGCAGCTATCGTTTCTCCAGGGGGGGTAACTATGGCTACACCTTC
TRBV19,.,14,.,TRBJ1-1,CASNTGSMNTEAFF,TGTGCCAGTAATACAGGATCGATGAACACTGAAGCTTTCTTT
TRBV9,TRBD1,13,.,TRBJ2-1,CASSVTGVDEQFF,TGTGCCAGCAGCGTAACAGGGGTCGATGAGCAGTTCTTC
TRBV3-1/TRBV3-2,.,13,.,TRBJ1-3,CASSQTAGNTIYF,TGTGCCAGCAGCCAGACAGCTGGAAACACCATATATTTT
TRBV18,.,15,few,TRBJ2-7,CASSPSQGGTGEQYF,TGTGCCAGCTCACCATCCCAAGGGGGTACGGGGGAGCAGTACTTC
TRBV6-2/TRBV6-3,TRBD1,16,.,TRBJ2-1,CASSSPGQGTYNEQFF,TGTGCCAGCAGTTCCCCGGGACAGGGGACCTACAATGAGCAGTTCTTC
TRBV7-2,.,15,.,TRBJ1-5,CASSPGRMSNQPQHF,TGTGCCAGCAGCCCCGGACGGATGAGCAATCAGCCCCAGCATTTT
TRBV4-1,.,17,.,TRBJ2-7,CASSQEGSWRGNYEQYF,TGCGCCAGCAGCCAAGAGGGCTCTTGGAGGGGTAACTACGAGCAGTACTTC
TRBV11-2,.,14,.,TRBJ2-7,CASSLGGGPYEQYF,TGTGCCAGCAGCTTAGGTGGGGGCCCCTACGAGCAGTACTTC
TRBV4-1,.,11,.,TRBJ1-2,CASRDYYGYTF,TGCGCCAGCAGGGATTACTATGGCTACACCTTC
TRBV3-1/TRBV3-2,.,13,.,TRBJ1-2,CASSQRQVGGYTF,TGTGCCAGCAGCCAGCGACAGGTTGGTGGCTACACCTTC
TRBV7-9,TRBD2,18,once,TRBJ2-1,CASSPPGLAGLAYNEQFF,TGTGCCAGCAGCCCGCCGGGACTAGCGGGCCTTGCCTACAATGAGCAGTTCTTC
TRBV6-5,TRBD1,15,.,TRBJ1-5,CASSPDGTGFQPQHF,TGTGCCAGCAGTCCCGACGGGACAGGGTTTCAGCCCCAGCATTTT
TRBV15,.,12,.,TRBJ1-1,CATSVRRSGAFF,TGTGCCACCAGCGTTCGCAGATCGGGAGCTTTCTTT
TRBV6-2/TRBV6-3,.,14,.,TRBJ2-3,CASSRRGGRDTQYF,TGTGCCAGCAGTCGACGAGGGGGGCGGGATACGCAGTATTTT
TRBV6-5,TRBD1,15,once,TRBJ2-7,CASRTLRTGSYEQYF,TGTGCCAGCAGGACTCTCAGGACAGGCTCCTACGAGCAGTACTTC
TRBV9,.,15,.,TRBJ1-2,CASSVGEGLNYGYTF,TGTGCCAGCAGCGTTGGGGAGGGACTTAACTATGGCTACACCTTC
TRBV30,.,15,.,TRBJ2-3,CAWSVGSGGRDTQYF,TGTGCCTGGAGTGTAGGGTCAGGGGGGAGGGATACGCAGTATTTT
TRBV6-2/TRBV6-3,TRBD1,13,.,TRBJ1-2,CASSLRQGYGYTF,TGTGCCAGCAGTTTACGACAGGGGTATGGCTACACCTTC
TRBV6-2/TRBV6-3,.,17,.,TRBJ1-6,CASSYRGEFQYNSPLHF,TGTGCCAGCAGTTACCGGGGGGAGTTCCAGTATAATTCACCCCTCCACTTT
TRBV5-1,TRBD1,18,.,TRBJ2-5,CASSRIHGGQGAGETQYF,TGCGCCAGCAGCCGCATCCACGGTGGGCAGGGGGCCGGGGAGACCCAGTACTTC
TRBV5-4,.,16,.,TRBJ2-2,CASSSYRVGNTGELFF,TGTGCCAGCAGCTCGTACAGGGTTGGGAACACCGGGGAGCTGTTTTTT
TRBV6-5,.,13,.,TRBJ1-1,CASSTYMNTEAFF,TGTGCCAGCAGTACCTACATGAACACTGAAGCTTTCTTT
TRBV6-5,.,12,.,TRBJ1-2,CASSHLNYGYTF,TGTGCCAGCAGTCACCTGAACTATGGCTACACCTTC
TRBV20-1,.,15,few,TRBJ1-3,CSASSGYGSGNTIYF,TGCAGTGCTAGTTCTGGGTATGGCTCTGGAAACACCATATATTTT
TRBV7-6,.,12,once,TRBJ1-2,CASSLGLGGYTF,TGTGCCAGCAGCTTAGGTCTTGGTGGCTACACCTTC
TRBV3-1/TRBV3-2,.,13,.,TRBJ1-5,CASSPDHNQPQHF,TGTGCCAGCAGTCCGGATCACAATCAGCCCCAGCATTTT
TRBV6-1,.,14,once,TRBJ1-2,CASSEPAQIYGYTF,TGTGCCAGCAGTGAGCCGGCTCAGATCTATGGCTACACCTTC
TRBV28,.,13,.,TRBJ2-7,CASSPDRTYEQYF,TGTGCCAGCAGTCCTGACAGGACCTACGAGCAGTACTTC
TRBV27,.,15,.,TRBJ2-7,CASSPLGALRPEQYF,TGTGCCAGCAGTCCGCTGGGGGCCCTCCGGCCCGAGCAGTACTTC
TRBV28,.,15,.,TRBJ1-2,CASEIPLGGRNGYTF,TGTGCCAGCGAAATCCCCCTGGGGGGGAGGAATGGCTACACCTTC
TRBV5-4,TRBD2,14,.,TRBJ2-7,CASSRTGGSGEQYF,TGTGCCAGCAGCCGGACGGGGGGGAGCGGCGAGCAGTACTTC
TRBV5-6,.,13,few,TRBJ2-2,CASSLGGTGELFF,TGTGCCAGCAGCTTGGGTGGTACCGGGGAGCTGTTTTTT
TRBV2,.,11,.,TRBJ2-7,CAISRGYEQYF,TGTGCCATTAGTCGGGGGTACGAGCAGTACTTC
TRBV2,.,14,.,TRBJ2-3,CASNDWGGQDTQYF,TGTGCCAGCAACGATTGGGGGGGACAAGATACGCAGTATTTT
TRBV6-5,.,15,few,TRBJ2-7,CASIGGTRGSYEQYF,TGTGCCAGCATAGGAGGGACTCGGGGCTCTTACGAGCAGTACTTC
TRBV19,.,15,.,TRBJ2-1,CASRGITSSYNEQFF,TGTGCCAGTAGGGGGATCACGAGCTCCTACAATGAGCAGTTCTTC